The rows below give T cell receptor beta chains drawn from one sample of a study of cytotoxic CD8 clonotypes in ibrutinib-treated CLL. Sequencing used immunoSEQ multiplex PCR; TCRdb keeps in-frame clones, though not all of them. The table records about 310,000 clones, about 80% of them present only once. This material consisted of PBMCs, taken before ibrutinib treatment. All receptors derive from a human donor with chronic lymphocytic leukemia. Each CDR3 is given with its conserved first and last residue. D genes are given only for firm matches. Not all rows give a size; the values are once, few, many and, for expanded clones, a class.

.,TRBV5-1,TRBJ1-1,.,CASSLGPRVGVNTEAFF
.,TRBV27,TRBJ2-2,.,CASRGFSGLTGELFF
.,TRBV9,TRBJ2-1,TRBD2,CASSVDPGTSANEQFF
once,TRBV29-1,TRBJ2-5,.,CSVLPTGLRETQYF
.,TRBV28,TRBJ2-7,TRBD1,CASSFPDRDYYEQYF
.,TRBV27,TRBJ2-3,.,CASSLFSRGGVGATDTQYF
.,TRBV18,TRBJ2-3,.,CASSPRVAVGGTDTQYF
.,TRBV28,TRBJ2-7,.,CASSLSPYEQYF
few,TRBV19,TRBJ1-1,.,CASSMGRVTEAFF
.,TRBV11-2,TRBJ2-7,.,CASSLGVAVSVEQYF
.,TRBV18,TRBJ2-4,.,CASSRAAGDRHIQYF
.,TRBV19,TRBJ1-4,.,CATQRGARGEKLFF
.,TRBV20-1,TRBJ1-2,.,CSGSNYGYTF
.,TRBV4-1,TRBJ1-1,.,CASSQVHSSNTEAFF
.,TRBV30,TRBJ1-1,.,CAWNTWTEAFF
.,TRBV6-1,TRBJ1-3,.,CASSEAGRNTIYF
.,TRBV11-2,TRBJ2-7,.,CASREEYSYEQYF
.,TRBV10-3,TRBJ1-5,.,CAIRSGPLLPQHF
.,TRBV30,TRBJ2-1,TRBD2,CAWIGTTYNEQFF